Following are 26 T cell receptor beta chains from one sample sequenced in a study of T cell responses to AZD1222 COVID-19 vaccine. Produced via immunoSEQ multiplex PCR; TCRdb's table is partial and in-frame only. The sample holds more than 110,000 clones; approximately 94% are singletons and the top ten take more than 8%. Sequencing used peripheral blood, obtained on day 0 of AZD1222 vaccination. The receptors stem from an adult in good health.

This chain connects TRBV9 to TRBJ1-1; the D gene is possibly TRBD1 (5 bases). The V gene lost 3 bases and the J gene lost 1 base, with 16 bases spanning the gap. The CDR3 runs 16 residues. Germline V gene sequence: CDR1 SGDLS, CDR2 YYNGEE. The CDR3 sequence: CASSAGTLNPNTEAFF. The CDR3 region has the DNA TGTGCCAGCAGCGCCGGGACCTTAAACCCGAACACTGAAGCTTTCTTT.

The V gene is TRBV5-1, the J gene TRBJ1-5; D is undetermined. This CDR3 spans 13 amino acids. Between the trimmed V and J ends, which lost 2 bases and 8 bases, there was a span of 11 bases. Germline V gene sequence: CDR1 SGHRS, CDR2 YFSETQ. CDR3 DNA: TGCGCCAGCAGCTTAGGGATAAGGGAGCCCCAGCATTTT. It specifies CASSLGIREPQHF.

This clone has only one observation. CDR3 coding DNA: TGTGCCAGCAGCTTCGTCAGGGGACAATCTAACTATGGCTACACCTTC. Translation gives CASSFVRGQSNYGYTF. V is TRBV11-3 and J is TRBJ1-2; perhaps TRBD1 as D (6 bases). V lost 3 bases, J lost 0 bases, and 14 bases lay in between. The CDR3 is made up of 16 amino acids. Per germline, CDR1 SGHNT and CDR2 YENEEA. The whole variable domain, remainder taken from reference TRBV11-3 and TRBJ1-2, is EAGVVQSPRYKIIEKKQPVAFWCNPISGHNTLYWYLQNLGQGPELLIRYENEEAVDDSQLPKDRFSAERLKGVDSTLKIQPAELGDSAVYLCASSFVRGQSNYGYTFGSGTRLTVV.

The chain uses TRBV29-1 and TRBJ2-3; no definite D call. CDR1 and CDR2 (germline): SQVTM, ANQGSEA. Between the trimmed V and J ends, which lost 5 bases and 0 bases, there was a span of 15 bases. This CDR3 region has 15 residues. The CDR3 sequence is CSVKGGRASTDTQYF. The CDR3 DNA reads TGCAGCGTTAAGGGTGGCAGAGCTAGCACAGATACGCAGTATTTT.

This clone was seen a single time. The CDR3 region is CASSSTRTVSEKLFF. The CDR3 nucleotides are TGTGCCAGCAGCTCTACGAGGACAGTCTCCGAAAAACTGTTTTTT. J is TRBJ1-4 and V is TRBV11-2; D may be TRBD1 (6 bases). The germline V gene encodes CDR1 SGHAT and CDR2 FQNNGV. CDR3 length: 15 residues. Trimming took off 4 bases at V and 8 bases at J, with 17 bases between the two ends.

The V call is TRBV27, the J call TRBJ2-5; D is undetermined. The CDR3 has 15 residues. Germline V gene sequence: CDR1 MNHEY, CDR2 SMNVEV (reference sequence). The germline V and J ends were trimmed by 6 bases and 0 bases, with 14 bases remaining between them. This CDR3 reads CASSPTNIYQETQYF. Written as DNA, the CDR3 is TGTGCCAGCAGCCCTACAAATATTTACCAAGAGACCCAGTACTTC.

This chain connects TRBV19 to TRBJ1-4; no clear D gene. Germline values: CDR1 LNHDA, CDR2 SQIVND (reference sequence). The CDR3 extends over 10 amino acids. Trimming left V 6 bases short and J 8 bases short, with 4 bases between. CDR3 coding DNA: TGTGCCAGTAGGGCGGAAAAACTGTTTTTT. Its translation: CASRAEKLFF.

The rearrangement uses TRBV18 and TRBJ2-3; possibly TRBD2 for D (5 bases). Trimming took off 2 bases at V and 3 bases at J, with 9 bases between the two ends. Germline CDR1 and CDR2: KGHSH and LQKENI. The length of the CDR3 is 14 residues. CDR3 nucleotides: TGTGCCAGCTCACCAAACCTAGCAACAGATACGCAGTATTTT. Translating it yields CASSPNLATDTQYF.

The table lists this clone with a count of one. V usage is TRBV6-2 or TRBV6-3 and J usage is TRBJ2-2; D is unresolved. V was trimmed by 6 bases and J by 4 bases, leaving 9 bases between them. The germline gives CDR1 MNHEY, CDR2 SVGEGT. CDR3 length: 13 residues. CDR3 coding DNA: TGTGCCAGCAGCCCCGGTAGCACCGGGGAGCTGTTTTTT. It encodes CASSPGSTGELFF.

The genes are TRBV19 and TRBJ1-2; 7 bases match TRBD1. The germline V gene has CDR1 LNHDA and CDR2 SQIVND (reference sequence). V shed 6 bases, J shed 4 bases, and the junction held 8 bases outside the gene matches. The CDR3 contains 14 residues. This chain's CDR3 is CASRPGGQSYGYTF. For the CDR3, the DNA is TGTGCCAGTAGGCCAGGGGGGCAGAGCTATGGCTACACCTTC.

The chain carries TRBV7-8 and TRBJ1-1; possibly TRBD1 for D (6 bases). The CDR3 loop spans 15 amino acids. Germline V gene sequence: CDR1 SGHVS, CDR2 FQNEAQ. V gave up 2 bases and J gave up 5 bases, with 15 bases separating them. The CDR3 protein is CASSLRGTQGTEAFF. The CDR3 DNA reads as TGTGCCAGCAGCTTACGAGGGACCCAGGGGACTGAAGCTTTCTTT.

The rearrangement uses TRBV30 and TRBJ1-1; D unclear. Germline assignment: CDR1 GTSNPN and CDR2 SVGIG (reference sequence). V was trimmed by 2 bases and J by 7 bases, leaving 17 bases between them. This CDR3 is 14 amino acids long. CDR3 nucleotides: TGTGCCTGGAGTCCCCCAGTACCCTCGGGTGAAGCTTTCTTT. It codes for CAWSPPVPSGEAFF.

The CDR3 nucleotides read TGCAGCGTTGGTGGAACAGGGGGTCGAGTGAACACTGAAGCTTTCTTT. It encodes CSVGGTGGRVNTEAFF. V gene TRBV29-1 combines with J gene TRBJ1-1, with 8 bases identical to TRBD1. The CDR3 is made up of 16 amino acids. CDR1 is SQVTM, CDR2 ANQGSEA, per germline. Unmatched junction bases numbered 10, after V lost 4 bases and J lost 0 bases.

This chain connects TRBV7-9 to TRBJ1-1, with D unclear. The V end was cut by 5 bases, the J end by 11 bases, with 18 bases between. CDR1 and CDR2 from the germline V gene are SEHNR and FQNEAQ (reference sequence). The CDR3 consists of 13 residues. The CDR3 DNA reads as TGTGCCAGCAGCACCGCTTCTAGGACGGCGGCTTTCTTT. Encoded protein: CASSTASRTAAFF.

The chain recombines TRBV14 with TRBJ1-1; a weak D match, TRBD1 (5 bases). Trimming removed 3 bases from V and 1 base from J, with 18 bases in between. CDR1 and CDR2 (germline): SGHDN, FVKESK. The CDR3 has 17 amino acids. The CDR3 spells CASSHLKSAGQNTEAFF. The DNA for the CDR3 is TGTGCCAGCAGCCACCTTAAGTCAGCAGGGCAGAACACTGAAGCTTTCTTT. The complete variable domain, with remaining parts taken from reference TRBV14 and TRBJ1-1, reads EAGVTQFPSHSVIEKGQTVTLRCDPISGHDNLYWYRRVMGKEIKFLLHFVKESKQDESGMPNNRFLAERTGGTYSTLKVQPAELEDSGVYFCASSHLKSAGQNTEAFFGQGTRLTVV.

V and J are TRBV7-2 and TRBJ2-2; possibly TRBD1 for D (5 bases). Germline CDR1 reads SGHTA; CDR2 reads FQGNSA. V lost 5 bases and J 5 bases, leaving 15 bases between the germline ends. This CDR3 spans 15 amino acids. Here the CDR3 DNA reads TGTGCCAGCAGCCCGCCCATCAGGGTTACCGGGGAGCTGTTTTTT. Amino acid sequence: CASSPPIRVTGELFF.

CDR3 bases: TGTGCCAGCAGCTCCGGCGGACAGGGTGAGCATGGCTACACCTTC. Amino acid sequence: CASSSGGQGEHGYTF. J is TRBJ1-2 and V is TRBV7-9; 8 bases agree with TRBD1. V lost 4 bases, J lost 6 bases, and 10 bases stayed unmatched. This CDR3 comprises 15 residues. The germline V gene encodes CDR1 SEHNR and CDR2 FQNEAQ (reference sequence).

The CDR3 DNA reads TGTGCCAGCAGGGGTTCCATTGGGACGAGGCAGCCCCAGCATTTT. Protein sequence: CASRGSIGTRQPQHF. The chain couples TRBV6-6 to TRBJ1-5, with D maybe TRBD1 (5 bases). CDR3 length: 15 amino acids. Trimming removed 6 bases from V and 7 bases from J, with 19 bases in between. CDR1 and CDR2 from the germline V gene are MNHNY and SVGAGI (reference sequence).

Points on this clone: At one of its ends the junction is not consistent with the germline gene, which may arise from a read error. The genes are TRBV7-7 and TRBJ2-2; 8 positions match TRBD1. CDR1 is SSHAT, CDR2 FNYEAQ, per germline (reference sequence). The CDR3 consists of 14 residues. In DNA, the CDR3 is TGTGCTAGCAGCCCGACAGGGGTATCCGGGGAGCTGTTTTTT. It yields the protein CASSPTGVSGELFF.

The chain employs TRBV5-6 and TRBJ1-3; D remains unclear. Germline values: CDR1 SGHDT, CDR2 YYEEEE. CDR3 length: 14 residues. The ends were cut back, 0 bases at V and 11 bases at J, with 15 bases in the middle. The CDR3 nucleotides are TGTGCCAGCAGCTTGGGCAGACCCGGAACGGCCATATATTTT. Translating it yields CASSLGRPGTAIYF. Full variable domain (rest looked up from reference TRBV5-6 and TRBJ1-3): DAGVTQSPTHLIKTRGQQVTLRCSPKSGHDTVSWYQQALGQGPQFIFQYYEEEERQRGNFPDRFSGHQFPNYSSELNVNALLLGDSALYLCASSLGRPGTAIYFGEGSWLTVV.

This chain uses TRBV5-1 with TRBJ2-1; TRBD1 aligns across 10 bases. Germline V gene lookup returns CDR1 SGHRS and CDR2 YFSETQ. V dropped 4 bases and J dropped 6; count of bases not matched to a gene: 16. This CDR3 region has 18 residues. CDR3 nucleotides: TGCGCCAGCAGCCTAACCTACGACAGGGGGCGCCATGTCAATGAGCAGTTCTTC. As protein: CASSLTYDRGRHVNEQFF.

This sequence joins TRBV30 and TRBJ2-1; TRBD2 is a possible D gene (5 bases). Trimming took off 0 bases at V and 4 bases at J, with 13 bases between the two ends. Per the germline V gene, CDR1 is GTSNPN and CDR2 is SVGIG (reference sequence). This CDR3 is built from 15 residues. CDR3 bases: TGTGCCTGGAGTGTTGCCGGGGTCAAATACAATGAGCAGTTCTTC. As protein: CAWSVAGVKYNEQFF.

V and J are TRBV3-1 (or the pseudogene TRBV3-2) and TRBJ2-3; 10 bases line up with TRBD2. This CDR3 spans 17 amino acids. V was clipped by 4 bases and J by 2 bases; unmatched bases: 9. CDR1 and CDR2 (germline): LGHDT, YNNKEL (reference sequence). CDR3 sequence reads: CASSPDSSGGYTDTQYF. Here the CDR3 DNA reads TGTGCCAGCAGCCCAGACTCTAGCGGGGGATACACAGATACGCAGTATTTT.

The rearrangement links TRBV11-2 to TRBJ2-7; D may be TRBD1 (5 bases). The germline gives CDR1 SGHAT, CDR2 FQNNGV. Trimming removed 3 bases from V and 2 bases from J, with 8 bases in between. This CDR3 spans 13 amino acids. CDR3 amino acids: CASSFDSAYEQYF. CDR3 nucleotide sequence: TGTGCCAGCAGCTTCGACAGTGCCTACGAGCAGTACTTC.

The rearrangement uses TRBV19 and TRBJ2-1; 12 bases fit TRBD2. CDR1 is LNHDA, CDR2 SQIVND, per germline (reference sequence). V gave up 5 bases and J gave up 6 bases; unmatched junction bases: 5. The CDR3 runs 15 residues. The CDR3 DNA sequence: TGTGCCAGTAGTTCTAGCGGGGGGGCCGGCAATGAGCAGTTCTTC. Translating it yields CASSSSGGAGNEQFF.

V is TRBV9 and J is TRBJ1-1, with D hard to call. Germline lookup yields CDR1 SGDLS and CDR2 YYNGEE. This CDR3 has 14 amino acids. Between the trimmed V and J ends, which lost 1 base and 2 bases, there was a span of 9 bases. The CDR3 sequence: CASSVQSGNTEAFF. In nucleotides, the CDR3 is TGTGCCAGCAGCGTACAATCGGGCAACACTGAAGCTTTCTTT.